This TCR beta chain originates from a study of cytomegalovirus exposure and HLA in healthy donors. At the level of the study: A prior analysis found 117 million unique TCR beta sequences from around 190 million T cells.

60 Vbeta and 13 Jbeta primers were used in PCR. Clones were read by immunoSEQ multiplex PCR, and TCRdb kept only the in-frame ones, dropping some. The table records roughly 100,000 clones, 65% to 85% of them present only once. To note about this clone: Its antigen is currently unknown.

Whole-study findings and limits: In vitro confirmation showed a few CMV-associated chains to be CMV antigen specific.

Germline V gene sequence: CDR1 GTSNPN, CDR2 SVGIG (reference sequence). J lost 7 bases, V lost 0 bases, and 9 bases had no gene match. There are 15 residues in the CDR3. The V call is TRBV30, the J call TRBJ1-5; 7 nucleotides agree with TRBD1. The receptor was derived from a man aged 18 to 30 in good health and CMV-seronegative. Sequencing was performed on PBMCs. The CDR3 DNA follows: TGTGCCTGGAGTGTACTTGACAGGGTGAGGCAGCCCCAGCATTTT. Amino acids: CAWSVLDRVRQPQHF.